The clone carrying this TCR beta chain showed up many times. Its antigen is currently unknown. The CDR3 is 14 residues long. V lost 3 bases, J lost 7 bases, and 3 bases stayed unmatched. Germline CDR1 SEHNR, CDR2 FQNEAQ (reference sequence). The data belong to a study of identical twins. Whole-study findings and limits: When twins shared out-of-frame alpha sequences, those sequences had excess low generation probability.

A single record per CDR3 protein comes from TCRdb applying MiXCR to the 5' RACE reads. The sample lists 700,000 or so distinct CDR3 sequences, more than 6.5% occurring once. Separately, the same data were catalogued under a study of yellow fever vaccine responses in identical twins.

The chain joins TRBV7-9 to TRBJ1-2; 12 bases match TRBD1. The source is a woman under 30 in good health. Sample: PBMCs. CDR3 protein: CASSFGTGGSGYTF. The CDR3 region has the DNA TGTGCCAGCAGCTTTGGGACAGGGGGCAGTGGCTACACCTTC. The complete variable domain, with remaining parts taken from reference TRBV7-9 and TRBJ1-2, reads DTGVSQNPRHKITKRGQNVTFRCDPISEHNRLYWYRQTLGQGPEFLTYFQNEAQLEKSRLLSDRFSAERPKGSFSTLEIQRTEQGDSAMYLCASSFGTGGSGYTFGSGTRLTVV.